These 32 T cell receptor beta chains were sequenced from one sample in a study of T cells in localized non-small cell lung cancer. Some clones are missing from TCRdb's copy, which holds only in-frame ones; the method was immunoSEQ multiplex PCR. The table has more than 9,000 clones, 44% seen once. This sample comprised lymph node tissue, obtained before any cancer treatment. Source of these receptors: a woman aged 35-75 years with stage I lung adenocarcinoma.

V is TRBV6-7 and J is TRBJ2-3; 9 nucleotides match TRBD2. TRBV6-7 is recorded as an ORF, its role being uncertain. This CDR3 comprises 15 residues. V shed 7 bases and J 5 bases; nucleotides not matched to a gene: 10. CDR3 sequence (DNA): TGTGCCAGCAAAGAGGCGGGGGGGCGTGGAGATACGCAGTATTTT. Amino acids: CASKEAGGRGDTQYF.

The chain has TRBV12-5 and TRBJ2-7, with a weak D call TRBD1 (5 bases). CDR1 is LGHNT, CDR2 FRNRAP, per germline. The CDR3 consists of 12 residues. V dropped 6 bases and J dropped 6 bases, with 12 bases sitting between them. The CDR3 spells CASGPIRGEQYF. The CDR3 DNA sequence: TGTGCTAGTGGGCCGATAAGGGGCGAGCAGTACTTC.

The chain carries TRBV25-1 and TRBJ1-6, with D possibly matching TRBD1 (6 bases). The ends were cut back, 1 base at V and 7 bases at J, with 11 bases in the middle. The CDR3 has 15 residues. Germline V gene lookup returns CDR1 MGHDK and CDR2 SYGVNS. The CDR3 here is CASSELGQGNSPLHF. CDR3 DNA sequence: TGTGCCAGCAGTGAATTGGGGCAGGGGAATTCACCCCTCCACTTT.

The chain links TRBV19 to TRBJ1-1; perhaps TRBD1 as D (5 bases). V lost 8 bases and J lost 5, with 24 bases in between. Germline CDR1 and CDR2: LNHDA and SQIVND (reference sequence). CDR3 length: 16 residues. CDR3 residues: CASGGRGQGVRTEAFF. In nucleotides, the CDR3 is TGTGCCAGTGGGGGGAGAGGCCAGGGCGTGAGGACTGAAGCTTTCTTT.

This clone was detected a few times. The rearrangement joins TRBV11-3 to TRBJ2-5; D ambiguous. Germline V gene data show CDR1 as SGHNT and CDR2 as YENEEA. The V end was cut by 3 bases, the J end by 3 bases, with 23 bases between. This CDR3 contains 18 residues. Written as DNA, the CDR3 is TGTGCCAGCAGCTTGAATTTTTTATTTTCGGCAGAGAAAGAGACCCAGTACTTC. Translated, it gives CASSLNFLFSAEKETQYF.

This clone was observed a handful of times. The chain is built from TRBV11-3 and TRBJ2-5, with 7 bases lining up with TRBD1. The V and J ends lost 5 bases and 4 bases, in that order; junction bases with no gene match: 16. Germline V gene sequence: CDR1 SGHNT, CDR2 YENEEA. The length of the CDR3 is 17 residues. The CDR3: CASSLRLSRGQGETQYF. CDR3 nucleotides: TGTGCCAGCAGCCTCCGTCTGTCGAGGGGGCAGGGAGAGACCCAGTACTTC.

The CDR3 spells CASSYSGTFNTEAFF. CDR3 DNA sequence: TGTGCCAGCAGTTACTCAGGGACATTCAACACTGAAGCTTTCTTT. The rearrangement uses TRBV6-8 and TRBJ1-1; D is perhaps TRBD1 (6 bases). The V gene lost 0 bases and the J gene lost 2 bases, with 10 bases spanning the gap. Per the germline V gene, CDR1 is MNHGY and CDR2 is SAAAGT. This CDR3 is 15 amino acids long.

The chain joins TRBV18 to TRBJ1-1; no clear D gene. The germline V gene has CDR1 KGHSH and CDR2 LQKENI. There are 15 residues in the CDR3. The germline V and J ends were trimmed by 2 bases and 0 bases, with 10 bases remaining between them. The CDR3: CASSPATDLNTEAFF. In nucleotides, the CDR3 is TGTGCCAGCTCACCAGCCACGGACCTGAACACTGAAGCTTTCTTT.

V gene TRBV19 combines with J gene TRBJ2-2, with D perhaps matching TRBD1 (6 bases). The CDR3 sequence is 14 residues long. Germline CDR1 reads LNHDA; CDR2 reads SQIVND (reference sequence). Trimming pared 1 base from V and 4 bases from J, leaving 7 bases between. The CDR3 region is CASSIAGATGELFF. For the CDR3, the DNA is TGTGCCAGTAGTATAGCAGGGGCCACCGGGGAGCTGTTTTTT. The variable domain in full, with the rest retrieved from reference TRBV19 and TRBJ2-2, is DGGITQSPKYLFRKEGQNVTLSCEQNLNHDAMYWYRQDPGQGLRLIYYSQIVNDFQKGDIAEGYSVSREKKESFPLTVTSAQKNPTAFYLCASSIAGATGELFFGEGSRLTVL.

This clone showed up just once. V gene TRBV14 combines with J gene TRBJ2-7; D possibly corresponds to TRBD1 (5 bases). The ends were cut back, 3 bases at V and 7 bases at J, with 13 bases in the middle. Germline CDR1 and CDR2: SGHDN and FVKESK. This CDR3 is 13 amino acids long. CDR3 sequence: CASSQFRGMEQYF. Written as DNA, the CDR3 is TGTGCCAGCAGCCAGTTTAGGGGAATGGAGCAGTACTTC.

The rearrangement links TRBV10-2 to TRBJ2-2; 7 nucleotides match TRBD2. V gave up 4 bases and J gave up 4 bases; unmatched junction bases: 6. Looked up from germline, CDR1 is WSHSY and CDR2 is SAAADI. The CDR3 totals 15 residues. CDR3 sequence (DNA): TGCGCCAGCAGTGTCGGGGGGAAGATCACCGGGGAGCTGTTTTTT. It yields the protein CASSVGGKITGELFF.

This clone was recorded a few times. The CDR3 is CASSYTGSLGELFF. The DNA for the CDR3 is TGTGCCAGCAGCTACACAGGGTCTCTCGGGGAGCTGTTTTTT. The rearrangement joins TRBV11-3 to TRBJ2-2; possibly TRBD1 for D (6 bases). The CDR3 sequence is 14 residues long. The germline V gene encodes CDR1 SGHNT and CDR2 YENEEA. Trimming stripped 4 bases from V and 7 bases from J, with 13 bases between. The full variable domain, rest sourced from reference TRBV11-3 and TRBJ2-2, is EAGVVQSPRYKIIEKKQPVAFWCNPISGHNTLYWYLQNLGQGPELLIRYENEEAVDDSQLPKDRFSAERLKGVDSTLKIQPAELGDSAVYLCASSYTGSLGELFFGEGSRLTVL.

The chain couples TRBV11-3 to TRBJ2-5, with 7 nucleotides matching TRBD2. The J call may be mistaken, given a closer DNA end match to TRBJ2-7. CDR1 and CDR2 (germline): SGHNT, YENEEA. This CDR3 has 14 residues. The DNA of the CDR3 is TGTGCCAGCACCAGAGAGATAGCGGGCTACGAGCAGTACTTC. This translates into CASTREIAGYEQYF.

The CDR3 spells CATSRDRDGSPLHF. In DNA, the CDR3 is TGTGCCACCAGCAGAGATAGGGACGGATCACCCCTCCACTTT. This sequence joins TRBV15 and TRBJ1-6; D possibly corresponds to TRBD1 (5 bases). The V gene lost 0 bases and the J gene lost 10 bases, with 10 bases spanning the gap. The CDR3 contains 14 residues. Germline values: CDR1 LNHNV, CDR2 YYDKDF (reference sequence).

This clone was seen a few times. The chain couples TRBV9 to TRBJ1-6; no clear D. This CDR3 comprises 14 residues. Trimming shortened V by 4 bases and J by 10 bases, and 15 bases separated the two germline ends. The germline gives CDR1 SGDLS, CDR2 YYNGEE. As DNA, the CDR3 is TGTGCCAGCAGCCCCCTGACCCAGGCGTCACCCCTCCACTTT. Translated: CASSPLTQASPLHF. The full variable domain, its missing parts supplied by reference TRBV9 and TRBJ1-6, is DSGVTQTPKHLITATGQRVTLRCSPRSGDLSVYWYQQSLDQGLQFLIQYYNGEERAKGNILERFSAQQFPDLHSELNLSSLELGDSALYFCASSPLTQASPLHFGNGTRLTVT.

The rearrangement uses TRBV19 and TRBJ2-3; D is possibly TRBD2 (6 bases). The CDR3 is 13 residues long. Trimming took 0 bases from V and 8 from J, leaving 9 bases between them. Germline lookup yields CDR1 LNHDA and CDR2 SQIVND (reference sequence). DNA of the CDR3: TGTGCCAGTAGTATAGATCGGGGGAGTACGCAGTATTTT. Translation: CASSIDRGSTQYF.

This clone was seen only a few times. The DNA of the CDR3 is TGTGCCAGCAGCCCGAAGGGGAGGTCAGGGACCCAGTACTTC. It yields the protein CASSPKGRSGTQYF. This sequence joins TRBV6-8 and TRBJ2-5; perhaps TRBD2 as D (6 bases). CDR3 length: 14 residues. Germline values: CDR1 MNHGY, CDR2 SAAAGT. V was shortened by 6 bases and J by 7 bases, with 18 bases between the two germline ends.

This clone was recorded a few times. The V and J genes are TRBV1 and TRBJ2-5; the table's D gene call, TRBD1, was not cross checked with the DNA. TRBV1 is listed as a pseudogene. The CDR3 is 17 residues long. CDR3 sequence: CASSHKTGQGAGETQYF. DNA of the CDR3: TGCGCCAGCAGCCACAAGACTGGACAGGGGGCAGGAGAGACCCAGTACTTC.

This chain joins TRBV18 and TRBJ1-5; D ambiguous. Germline assignment: CDR1 KGHSH and CDR2 LQKENI. There are 15 residues in the CDR3. V lost 2 bases and J lost 6, with 14 bases in between. In DNA, the CDR3 is TGTGCCAGCTCACCATCCGGGAAAGCTGGTCAGCCCCAGCATTTT. Its translation: CASSPSGKAGQPQHF.

This sequence joins TRBV11-3 and TRBJ1-2, with 9 bases lining up with TRBD1. Germline V gene lookup returns CDR1 SGHNT and CDR2 YENEEA. CDR3 length: 14 residues. Germline trimming cut 4 bases from V and 8 bases from J; bases unmatched to any gene: 8. The DNA of the CDR3 is TGTGCCAGCAGCTCTCCGGGACAGGGATGGGGCTACACCTTC. Its translation is CASSSPGQGWGYTF.

The gene calls are TRBV30 and TRBJ1-4; 7 nucleotides match TRBD1. Germline lookup yields CDR1 GTSNPN and CDR2 SVGIG (reference sequence). The CDR3 has 14 residues. J was trimmed by 5 bases and V by 4 bases; bases with no gene match: 7. DNA for the CDR3: TGTGCCTGGAAGGACGGCAGGGGGAATGAAAAACTGTTTTTT. It specifies CAWKDGRGNEKLFF. Based on the CDR3 plus reference TRBV30 and TRBJ1-4, the full variable domain is SQTIHQWPATLVQPVGSPLSLECTVEGTSNPNLYWYRQAAGRGLQLLFYSVGIGQISSEVPQNLSASRPQDRQFILSSKKLLLSDSGFYLCAWKDGRGNEKLFFGSGTQLSVL.

The chain combines TRBV30 with TRBJ1-1; D is unresolved. The CDR3 length is 13 residues. The V gene lost 3 bases and the J gene lost 0 bases, with 8 bases spanning the gap. Germline-derived CDR1 and CDR2 are GTSNPN and SVGIG (reference sequence). In DNA form, the CDR3 reads TGTGCCTGGAGGCGACAAATGAACACTGAAGCTTTCTTT. It translates to CAWRRQMNTEAFF. Full variable domain (remainder filled in from reference TRBV30 and TRBJ1-1): SQTIHQWPATLVQPVGSPLSLECTVEGTSNPNLYWYRQAAGRGLQLLFYSVGIGQISSEVPQNLSASRPQDRQFILSSKKLLLSDSGFYLCAWRRQMNTEAFFGQGTRLTVV.

This clone has only a few counts. The CDR3 nucleotides are TGTGCCAGCTCTTCGGGGAAAAGCACAGATACGCAGTATTTT. Translating it yields CASSSGKSTDTQYF. The chain uses TRBV6-8 and TRBJ2-3, with a tentative D call TRBD2 (5 bases). Trimming cost V 8 bases and J 0 bases, with 12 bases left between them. The germline CDR1 and CDR2 sequences are MNHGY and SAAAGT. This CDR3 contains 14 residues.

V is TRBV16 and J is TRBJ2-7; D call uncertain. The length of the CDR3 is 13 residues. V gave up 4 bases and J gave up 5 bases, with 12 bases separating them. CDR1 is KGHSY, CDR2 FQNENV, per germline. The CDR3 loop reads CASSPIPQDEQYF. The DNA for the CDR3 is TGTGCCAGCAGCCCCATCCCTCAGGACGAGCAGTACTTC.

CDR3 DNA: TGTGCCAGCTCACTCGTACAGTCCGCAGATACGCAGTATTTT. Residues: CASSLVQSADTQYF. The chain uses TRBV18 and TRBJ2-3; no firm D call. Germline-derived CDR1 and CDR2 are KGHSH and LQKENI. Deletions cut 4 bases from V and 4 bases from J, with 12 bases between. The CDR3 is 14 residues long.

By frequency in the sample, this clone is medium-sized. This chain connects TRBV11-3 to TRBJ1-6; weak D call: TRBD1 (5 bases). The CDR3 runs 14 residues. Germline CDR1 reads SGHNT; CDR2 reads YENEEA. Between the trimmed V and J ends, which lost 5 bases and 5 bases, there was a span of 10 bases. CDR3 protein: CASSPGRNNSPLHF. The CDR3 bases are TGTGCCAGCAGCCCGGGACGGAATAATTCACCCCTCCACTTT.

This clone was seen more than once but under ten times. The rearrangement uses TRBV9 and TRBJ2-5; D is ambiguous. Looked up from germline, CDR1 is SGDLS and CDR2 is YYNGEE. The CDR3 is 13 residues long. V was cut by 5 bases and J by 4 bases, with 12 bases left in between. The CDR3 coding sequence is TGTGCCAGCAGGTCAGAGTTTGGAGAGACCCAGTACTTC. It yields the protein CASRSEFGETQYF.

CDR3 region: CASSDGAPNEKLFF. DNA for the CDR3: TGCGCCAGCAGCGATGGGGCCCCTAATGAAAAACTGTTTTTT. The chain recombines TRBV10-2 with TRBJ1-4; a possible D gene is TRBD1 (5 bases). The V and J ends lost 6 bases and 3 bases respectively, with 11 bases between them. The CDR3 contains 14 residues. Germline loops: CDR1 WSHSY, CDR2 SAAADI.

This chain joins TRBV19 and TRBJ2-7, with 8 bases identical to TRBD1. The CDR3 has 13 residues. Germline V gene lookup returns CDR1 LNHDA and CDR2 SQIVND (reference sequence). The J segment lost 2 bases and the V segment lost 5 bases, leaving 2 bases of the junction unmatched. Written as DNA, the CDR3 is TGTGCCAGTAGTGTACAGGGGGCCTACGAGCAGTACTTC. It encodes CASSVQGAYEQYF.

The sample holds a few counts of this clone. This rearrangement joins TRBV6-8 to TRBJ2-5, with D perhaps TRBD2 (6 bases). Trimming pared 0 bases from V and 1 base from J, leaving 18 bases between. Germline loops: CDR1 MNHGY, CDR2 SAAAGT. There are 18 residues in the CDR3. The DNA for the CDR3 is TGTGCCAGCAGTTACTCGCGCCCGCGTGGGACTCGCCAAGAGACCCAGTACTTC. This encodes CASSYSRPRGTRQETQYF.

The chain is built from TRBV19 and TRBJ2-2; TRBD1 matches at 9 bases. Germline CDR1 is LNHDA and CDR2 is SQIVND (reference sequence). The trim removed 5 bases at V and 7 bases at J, leaving 11 bases unmatched. The CDR3 is 16 residues long. The DNA for the CDR3 is TGTGCCAGTAGTGTATACAGGGGGCGCAGTAGCGGGGAGCTGTTTTTT. Amino acid sequence: CASSVYRGRSSGELFF.

The V gene is TRBV12-5, the J gene TRBJ2-1, with 7 bases fitting TRBD1. Germline CDR1 and CDR2: LGHNT and FRNRAP. The CDR3 runs 15 residues. The trim removed 5 bases at V and 3 bases at J, leaving 7 bases unmatched. The CDR3 DNA is TGTGCTAGTGGTACCTCGGACAGGCTCTACAATGAGCAGTTCTTC. Its protein is CASGTSDRLYNEQFF.